What follows are 12 T cell receptor beta chains derived from one specimen sequenced in a study of blood T cell repertoires in COVID-19. Generated by immunoSEQ multiplex PCR, the TCRdb table keeps only in-frame clones and is missing some. The sample holds approximately 170,000 clones, 88% seen once. The source material was PBMCs or T cells enriched from blood (not recorded which). These receptors came from a young woman who had recovered from COVID-19.

The chain recombines TRBV14 with TRBJ2-7; 7 bases agree with TRBD2. The junction had 10 bases not matched to a gene; V was cut back by 7 bases and J by 7 bases. The germline V gene has CDR1 SGHDN and CDR2 FVKESK. There are 13 residues in the CDR3. CDR3 protein: CASNDGGMSEQYF. CDR3 in DNA: TGTGCCAGCAATGACGGGGGGATGAGTGAGCAGTACTTC.

The rearrangement joins TRBV7-2 to TRBJ2-7, with 9 bases aligning to TRBD1. Germline assignment: CDR1 SGHTA and CDR2 FQGNSA. The length of the CDR3 is 15 residues. V was clipped by 5 bases and J by 5 bases; unmatched bases: 10. CDR3 residues: CASSDRDRVSNEQYF. For the CDR3, the DNA is TGTGCCAGCAGCGACCGGGACAGGGTGTCCAACGAGCAGTACTTC.

The chain has TRBV7-8 and TRBJ1-5, with D perhaps matching TRBD1 (5 bases). The CDR3 spans 16 residues. V shed 1 base and J shed 3 bases, with 13 bases lying between them. Germline assignment: CDR1 SGHVS and CDR2 FQNEAQ. As DNA, the CDR3 is TGTGCCAGCAGCTTAGATGCTGGGGCGACCAATCAGCCCCAGCATTTT. This sequence encodes CASSLDAGATNQPQHF. The full variable domain, its missing parts supplied by reference TRBV7-8 and TRBJ1-5, is GAGVSQSPRYKVAKRGQDVALRCDPISGHVSLFWYQQALGQGPEFLTYFQNEAQLDKSGLPSDRFFAERPEGSVSTLKIQRTQQEDSAVYLCASSLDAGATNQPQHFGDGTRLSIL.

The chain couples TRBV4-1 to TRBJ2-7; D not resolved. Germline CDR1 is MGHRA and CDR2 is YSYEKL. The CDR3 consists of 13 residues. Trimming left V 3 bases short and J 10 bases short, with 16 bases between. The CDR3 region has the DNA TGCGCCAGCAGCCAGTTGGGCCTCGATTTTCAGTACTTC. It is translated as CASSQLGLDFQYF.

J is TRBJ1-4 and V is TRBV6-1; the match to TRBD1 covers 7 bases. Per germline, CDR1 MNHNS and CDR2 SASEGT. This CDR3 region has 18 residues. The V segment lost 2 bases and the J segment 8 bases; nucleotides outside the gene matches: 17. CDR3 nucleotides: TGTGCCAGCAGTGAAAAAAGGGGGCGCCAGGTCCTCGGAGAAAAACTGTTTTTT. It yields the protein CASSEKRGRQVLGEKLFF.

The gene calls are TRBV2 and TRBJ1-2; D remains unclear. With 3 bases removed from V and 7 bases from J, the gap between germline ends came to 12 bases. The CDR3 length is 13 residues. The germline V gene has CDR1 SNHLY and CDR2 FYNNEI. The CDR3, as DNA: TGTGCCAGCAGTGATTTGCTCGAGGGTGGCTACACCTTC. Protein product: CASSDLLEGGYTF.

The genes are TRBV28 and TRBJ2-1; 7 positions agree with TRBD1. The CDR3 runs 17 residues. The germline gives CDR1 MDHEN, CDR2 SYDVKM. Losses at the gene ends were 4 bases for V and 3 bases for J; bases not matched to a gene: 12. The CDR3 sequence is CASSSRSTGEYYNEQFF. Written as DNA, the CDR3 is TGTGCCAGCAGTTCCCGTTCAACAGGGGAGTACTACAATGAGCAGTTCTTC.

The chain combines TRBV7-9 with TRBJ1-3; no clear D. CDR1 is SEHNR and CDR2 is FQNEAQ in the germline V gene (reference sequence). V shed 1 base and J shed 4 bases, with 5 bases lying between them. This CDR3 is built from 13 residues. This CDR3 is CASSLGAGNTIYF. CDR3 coding DNA: TGTGCCAGCAGCTTAGGGGCAGGAAACACCATATATTTT.

The chain uses TRBV10-2 and TRBJ2-7; 12 positions match TRBD2. Germline-derived CDR1 and CDR2 are WSHSY and SAAADI. Trimming removed 7 bases from V and 2 bases from J; junction bases left unmatched: 3. This CDR3 contains 14 residues. CDR3 sequence (DNA): TGCGCCAGCACCTCTAGCGGGGGGGCCTACGAGCAGTACTTC. Translation gives CASTSSGGAYEQYF.

This chain uses TRBV9 with TRBJ1-4; TRBD1 matches 7 bases. Trimming removed 4 bases from V and 8 bases from J; junction bases left unmatched: 11. The length of the CDR3 is 15 residues. Germline values: CDR1 SGDLS, CDR2 YYNGEE. CDR3 sequence: CASSLQGGVKEKLFF. As DNA, the CDR3 is TGTGCCAGCAGCCTCCAGGGGGGAGTTAAAGAAAAACTGTTTTTT.

V gene TRBV25-1 combines with J gene TRBJ1-4; D remains unclear. The CDR3 consists of 12 residues. The ends were cut back, 8 bases at V and 7 bases at J, with 11 bases in the middle. The germline gives CDR1 MGHDK, CDR2 SYGVNS. CDR3 in amino acids: CASGGRIEKLFF. CDR3 nucleotide sequence: TGTGCCAGCGGAGGACGGATTGAAAAACTGTTTTTT.

The rearrangement links TRBV6-5 to TRBJ1-1, with D perhaps matching TRBD1 (5 bases). The CDR3 extends over 15 amino acids. The V end was cut by 0 bases, the J end by 0 bases, with 8 bases between. Germline V CDR1 and CDR2: MNHEY, SVGAGI. Here the CDR3 reads CASSYSETVNTEAFF. Here the CDR3 DNA reads TGTGCCAGCAGTTACTCGGAGACAGTGAACACTGAAGCTTTCTTT.